Listed below are T cell receptor beta chains from one sample, sequenced in a study of cytomegalovirus exposure and HLA in healthy donors. The assay was immunoSEQ multiplex PCR, and TCRdb's table has in-frame clones only and misses some. The data contain about 340,000 clones, 86% of them seen just once; the ten biggest clones take up about 0.8%. The sample consisted of PBMCs. Receptors were obtained from a woman younger than 35 in good health and CMV-seronegative. Each CDR3 is given with its conserved first and last residue. The D gene is left open where the match is weak. Clone size is given for some rows only: seen once, a few or many times, or a class if the clone is expanded.

d_gene | abundance | j_gene | v_gene | CDR3aa | CDR3nt
. | . | TRBJ2-5 | TRBV27 | CATGRSGFLAFPETQYF | TGTGCCACGGGCAGGTCGGGGTTCCTAGCTTTCCCAGAGACCCAGTACTTC
. | . | TRBJ2-1 | TRBV7-2 | CASSRSGEREQFF | TGTGCCAGCAGCCGGAGTGGTGAGCGAGAGCAGTTCTTC
TRBD1 | . | TRBJ2-3 | TRBV7-2 | CASSRHRGEWTDTQYF | TGTGCCAGCAGCCGTCACAGGGGCGAGTGGACAGATACGCAGTATTTT
. | once | TRBJ2-5 | TRBV9 | CASSIRPPLHSRGTRGTQYF | TGTGCCAGCAGCATAAGACCGCCCCTACATAGCCGGGGAACAAGAGGGACCCAGTACTTC
. | . | TRBJ1-1 | TRBV5-4 | CASSLATPSNTEAFF | TGTGCCAGCAGCTTGGCCACACCCTCGAACACTGAAGCTTTCTTT
TRBD2 | . | TRBJ2-7 | TRBV4-2 | CASSHLTLAGEGEQYF | TGTGCCAGCAGCCATTTAACCCTAGCGGGAGAAGGTGAGCAGTACTTC
TRBD2 | . | TRBJ2-5 | TRBV28 | CASSSHLGSGRGETQYF | TGTGCCAGCAGTTCACACTTGGGGAGCGGGAGGGGAGAGACCCAGTACTTC
. | . | TRBJ1-2 | TRBV15 | CATSRDRVGYTF | TGTGCCACCAGCAGAGACAGGGTCGGCTACACCTTC
. | . | TRBJ2-2 | TRBV4-3 | CASSQESGPPGELFF | TGCGCCAGCAGCCAAGAGTCGGGTCCCCCCGGGGAGCTGTTTTTT
TRBD2 | . | TRBJ2-7 | TRBV6-1 | CASTGLAGPYEQYF | TGTGCCAGCACGGGACTAGCGGGGCCCTACGAGCAGTACTTC
. | few | TRBJ1-4 | TRBV7-8 | CASSLSQREKLFF | TGTGCCAGCAGCTTAAGCCAGCGTGAAAAACTGTTTTTT
. | . | TRBJ1-2 | TRBV28 | CASRHTGEVYGYTF | TGTGCCAGCAGACATACCGGGGAGGTCTATGGCTACACCTTC
TRBD1 | . | TRBJ2-3 | TRBV28 | CASTRDRQGFPSTDTQYF | TGTGCCAGCACCAGAGACCGACAGGGTTTTCCCAGCACAGATACGCAGTATTTT
. | . | TRBJ2-3 | TRBV4-2 | CASSSGHGGGSEMDTQYF | TGTGCCAGCAGCTCGGGCCATGGGGGCGGGAGTGAAATGGATACGCAGTATTTT
. | . | TRBJ1-2 | TRBV9 | CASSVLGRYGYTF | TGTGCCAGCAGCGTCCTCGGTCGGTATGGCTACACCTTC
. | . | TRBJ2-1 | TRBV27 | CASSLGLSNEQFF | TGTGCCAGCAGTTTGGGCCTATCGAATGAGCAGTTCTTC
TRBD1 | . | TRBJ2-7 | TRBV27 | CASRPGQGAYEQYF | TGTGCCAGCAGACCCGGACAGGGAGCCTACGAGCAGTACTTC